This is a list of T cell receptor beta chains from one sample in a study of monozygotic twins with inflammatory bowel disease. Reanalyzing the 5' RACE reads, TCRdb keeps one entry per CDR3 protein, without DNA. The table gives some 170,000 distinct CDR3 sequences; the top ten clones make up approximately 2.5% of it. Material for sequencing was blood. Source of these receptors: a human donor with ulcerative colitis or Crohn's disease, or a healthy co-twin of an affected twin (not recorded which). CDR3s include the opening cysteine and the closing phenylalanine or tryptophan. Fields, in order: V gene, J gene, CDR3 protein.

V gene: TRBV7-8
J gene: TRBJ2-4
CDR3 protein: CASSLGGTGTKNIQYF

V gene: TRBV29-1
J gene: TRBJ1-2
CDR3 protein: CSVGPERQGQGDGYTF

V gene: TRBV6-6
J gene: TRBJ2-4
CDR3 protein: CASRDGAANIQYF

V gene: TRBV5-1
J gene: TRBJ2-2
CDR3 protein: CASSERTSNTGELFF

V gene: TRBV5-4
J gene: TRBJ2-7
CDR3 protein: CASSKSLAGVNYEQYF

V gene: TRBV9
J gene: TRBJ2-1
CDR3 protein: CASSVVPAGAPGNEQFF

V gene: TRBV20-1
J gene: TRBJ2-7
CDR3 protein: CSARVTGGRYEQYF

V gene: TRBV4-2
J gene: TRBJ2-2
CDR3 protein: CASSQDGLAVGELFF

V gene: TRBV20-1
J gene: TRBJ2-3
CDR3 protein: CSALHRGRGNTQYF

V gene: TRBV19
J gene: TRBJ1-1
CDR3 protein: CASGSRINRGLGTEAFF

V gene: TRBV5-1
J gene: TRBJ1-6
CDR3 protein: CASSLVQAARNSPLHF